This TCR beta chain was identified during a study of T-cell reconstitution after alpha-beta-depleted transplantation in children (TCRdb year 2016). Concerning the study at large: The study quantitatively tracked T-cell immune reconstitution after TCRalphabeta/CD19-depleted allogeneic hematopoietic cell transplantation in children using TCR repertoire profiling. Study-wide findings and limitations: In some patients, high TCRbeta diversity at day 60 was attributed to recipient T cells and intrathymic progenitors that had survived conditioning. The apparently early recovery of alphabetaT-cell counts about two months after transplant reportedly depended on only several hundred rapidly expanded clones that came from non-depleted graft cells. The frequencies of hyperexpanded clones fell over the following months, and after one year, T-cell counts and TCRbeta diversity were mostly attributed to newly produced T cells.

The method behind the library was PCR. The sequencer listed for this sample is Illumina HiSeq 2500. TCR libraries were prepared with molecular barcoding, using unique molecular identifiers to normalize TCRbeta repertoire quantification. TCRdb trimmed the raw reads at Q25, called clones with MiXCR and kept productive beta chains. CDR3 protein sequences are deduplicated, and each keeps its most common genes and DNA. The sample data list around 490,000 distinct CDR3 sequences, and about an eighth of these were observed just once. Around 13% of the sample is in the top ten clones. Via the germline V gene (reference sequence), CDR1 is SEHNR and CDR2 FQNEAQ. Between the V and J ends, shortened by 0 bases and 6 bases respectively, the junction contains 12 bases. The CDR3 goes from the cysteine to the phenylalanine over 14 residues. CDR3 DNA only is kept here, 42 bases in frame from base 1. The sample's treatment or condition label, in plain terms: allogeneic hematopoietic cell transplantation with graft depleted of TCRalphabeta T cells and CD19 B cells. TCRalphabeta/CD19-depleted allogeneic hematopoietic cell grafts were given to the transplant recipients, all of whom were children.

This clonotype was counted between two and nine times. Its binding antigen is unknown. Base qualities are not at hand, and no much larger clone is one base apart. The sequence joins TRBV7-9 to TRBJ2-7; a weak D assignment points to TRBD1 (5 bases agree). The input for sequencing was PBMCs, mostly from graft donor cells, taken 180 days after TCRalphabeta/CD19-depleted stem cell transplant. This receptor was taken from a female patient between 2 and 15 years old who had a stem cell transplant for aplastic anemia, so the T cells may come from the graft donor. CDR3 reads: CASSLAGAVREQYF. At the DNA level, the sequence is TGTGCCAGCAGCTTAGCAGGGGCTGTTCGCGAGCAGTACTTC.